This T cell receptor beta chain was found in a study of T cells in Graves' hyperthyroidism and ophthalmopathy. General study findings and limits: Clonotypes that were expanded in thyroid above 0.001 mostly appeared in blood too.

Patients were aged 18 to 65, had disease duration under 2 months, and had newly diagnosed hyperthyroidism. Diagnostic decisions used clinical symptoms, serum thyroxine and TRAb, thyroid ultrasound and orbital computed tomography. CDR1 is MDHEN and CDR2 is SYDVKM in the germline V gene. This CDR3 has 14 residues. With 5 bases clipped from V and 6 bases from J, the junction kept 9 bases outside the gene matches. RNA transcripts provided the source from which TCR beta CDR3 regions were amplified. The HTBI primer set served for first-round RT-PCR of the TCR CDR3. TCRdb processed the multiplex PCR reads anew with MiXCR; each CDR3 protein has one entry. The sample includes some 740,000 distinct CDR3 sequences, approximately 14% of them seen just once. This clonotype turned up a few times. Its antigen is undetermined.

This sequence was found in a woman under 30 with Graves' hyperthyroidism. The sequencing input was blood. The rearrangement links TRBV28 to TRBJ1-1, with 7 bases identical to TRBD1. CDR3 sequence (DNA): TGTGCCAGCAGTCAAGGGGGCGTTTACTCTGAAGCTTTCTTT. Protein product: CASSQGGVYSEAFF.